Included here is one T cell receptor (beta chain) sequence, with context. What it binds is unknown. TCRdb keeps only in-frame clones here, not all; method: immunoSEQ multiplex PCR. The repertoire holds over 2 million clones, with 85% to 95% as singletons. This entry is derived from a study of shared clonotypes between healthy human individuals. About the research overall: CD4 naive and memory got three plates each, CD8 naive two, CD8 memory one. Study-wide results and limits: Investigators collected only blood, and repertoires in tissues likely differ.

Deletions cut 5 bases from V and 4 bases from J, with 5 bases between. Germline CDR1 reads MNHNS; CDR2 reads SASEGT. This CDR3 comprises 12 residues. Every contributor of samples was a Caucasian grown-up residing in Nashville, Tennessee. The receptor was isolated from a man aged 18 to 35 in good health. Sequencing was done on a sample of naive CD4+ T cells sorted from blood. Subset: CD45RA+ positively selected. This sequence joins TRBV6-1 and TRBJ2-2, with D perhaps TRBD1 (5 bases). The CDR3 region is CASSRGTGELFF. The CDR3 DNA follows: TGTGCCAGCAGTAGGGGCACCGGGGAGCTGTTTTTT.